This TCR beta chain originates from a study of OX40 agonist ivuxolimab in advanced cancers. Across the whole study: Patients assigned to dose escalation were diagnosed with hepatocellular carcinoma, melanoma, renal cell or head and neck cancer. Mean age about 60 years, range roughly 23 to 79; approximately 83% male. Points from the study as a whole: At 0.1 to 3.0 mg/kg and by week 6, CD4+ and CD8+ T cells in the blood had expanded clonally.

Note on this clone: What it binds is not known.

Produced via immunoSEQ multiplex PCR; TCRdb's table is partial and in-frame only. The sample lists approximately 57,000 clones; about 90% were seen once. CDR1 is SGHAT and CDR2 is FQNNGV in the germline V gene. The germline V and J ends were trimmed by 1 base and 6 bases, with 3 bases remaining between them. The CDR3 spans 11 residues. The TCR was taken from an adult with an advanced solid tumor such as melanoma, head and neck, liver or kidney cancer. The rearrangement joins TRBV11-2 to TRBJ1-2, with D unclear. The sequences come from CD4+ or CD8+ T cells sorted from blood, collected in a trial of the OX40 agonist ivuxolimab. CDR3 nucleotide sequence: TGTGCCAGCAGCTTAGTTAATGGCTACACCTTC. As protein: CASSLVNGYTF.